The 20 T cell receptor beta chains below were found in one sample sequenced in a study of T cell responses to AZD1222 COVID-19 vaccine. Profiled with immunoSEQ multiplex PCR; TCRdb holds only in-frame clones, not every one. The table shows more than 150,000 clones, with 80% to 90% occurring only once. The sample in question was peripheral blood, obtained on day 0 of AZD1222 vaccination. All receptors come from an adult in good health.

The chain couples TRBV5-1 to TRBJ2-7; TRBD1 matches 7 bases. This CDR3 is built from 13 residues. CDR1 is SGHRS and CDR2 is YFSETQ in the germline V gene. V shed 0 bases and J 9 bases; nucleotides not matched to a gene: 6. CDR3 loop: CASSLAGQPRQYF. DNA of the CDR3: TGCGCCAGCAGCTTGGCGGGACAGCCTCGGCAGTACTTC.

The chain combines TRBV9 with TRBJ2-7; 12 bases fit TRBD2. The germline gives CDR1 SGDLS, CDR2 YYNGEE. The CDR3 covers 16 residues. V was pared by 4 bases and J by 2 bases, with 7 bases of the junction left unmatched. The CDR3 protein is CASSLAPSGGAYEQYF. The CDR3 bases are TGTGCCAGCAGCCTTGCCCCTAGCGGGGGGGCCTACGAGCAGTACTTC.

The chain couples TRBV19 to TRBJ2-1; 9 bases line up with TRBD2. Trimming removed 5 bases from V and 9 bases from J; junction bases left unmatched: 8. The germline gives CDR1 LNHDA, CDR2 SQIVND (reference sequence). The CDR3 runs 14 residues. The CDR3: CASSDSGSFGEQFF. The CDR3 region has the DNA TGTGCCAGTAGTGATAGCGGGAGTTTTGGTGAGCAGTTCTTC.

The chain recombines TRBV5-1 with TRBJ2-7, with 10 bases that match TRBD1. V was pared by 0 bases and J by 5 bases, with 5 bases of the junction left unmatched. Germline values: CDR1 SGHRS, CDR2 YFSETQ. The CDR3 totals 15 residues. CDR3 protein: CASSLGTGGSHEQYF. CDR3 nucleotides: TGCGCCAGCAGCTTGGGGACAGGGGGTTCCCACGAGCAGTACTTC.

The chain employs TRBV11-2 and TRBJ1-5; no firm D call. Germline assignment: CDR1 SGHAT and CDR2 FQNNGV. The CDR3 is 14 amino acids. With 0 bases removed from V and 3 bases from J, the gap between germline ends came to 6 bases. Written as DNA, the CDR3 is TGTGCCAGCAGCTTAGATATCGCCAATCAGCCCCAGCATTTT. This sequence encodes CASSLDIANQPQHF.

This clone was counted once. The chain carries TRBV29-1 and TRBJ1-2, with unresolved D. The V gene lost 5 bases and the J gene lost 6 bases, with 13 bases spanning the gap. The CDR3 consists of 12 residues. Germline CDR1 is SQVTM and CDR2 is ANQGSEA. CDR3 coding DNA: TGCAGCGTTAGCCCAGGTACGGATGGCTACACCTTC. Protein product: CSVSPGTDGYTF. Full variable domain (rest looked up from reference TRBV29-1 and TRBJ1-2): SAVISQKPSRDICQRGTSLTIQCQVDSQVTMMFWYRQQPGQSLTLIATANQGSEATYESGFVIDKFPISRPNLTFSTLTVSNMSPEDSSIYLCSVSPGTDGYTFGSGTRLTVV.

The J gene is TRBJ2-6, the V gene TRBV7-9; no clear D. CDR1 is SEHNR, CDR2 FQNEAQ, per germline (reference sequence). The CDR3 is made up of 18 amino acids. The ends were cut back, 3 bases at V and 0 bases at J, with 15 bases in the middle. The CDR3 protein is CASSFIGQARSGANVLTF. In nucleotides, the CDR3 is TGTGCCAGCAGCTTTATTGGTCAGGCCCGCTCTGGGGCCAACGTCCTGACTTTC.

The gene calls are TRBV28 and TRBJ2-3; TRBD2 matches at 10 bases. The CDR3 totals 17 residues. The ends lost 6 bases at V and 4 bases at J; junction bases unmatched: 13. Germline CDR1 and CDR2: MDHEN and SYDVKM. This chain's CDR3 is CASSPATSGWRADTQYF. CDR3 nucleotides: TGTGCCAGCAGCCCAGCGACTAGCGGGTGGAGAGCAGATACGCAGTATTTT. Supplemented by reference TRBV28 and TRBJ2-3, the full variable domain reads DVKVTQSSRYLVKRTGEKVFLECVQDMDHENMFWYRQDPGLGLRLIYFSYDVKMKEKGDIPEGYSVSREKKERFSLILESASTNQTSMYLCASSPATSGWRADTQYFGPGTRLTVL.

V and J are TRBV5-1 and TRBJ1-2, with a tentative D call TRBD1 (6 bases). Germline CDR1 SGHRS, CDR2 YFSETQ. This CDR3 has 14 amino acids. Trimming shortened V by 4 bases and J by 4 bases, and 14 bases separated the two germline ends. DNA for the CDR3: TGCGCCAGCAGCCGGGAGGGGGGCACCTATGGCTACACCTTC. Translating it yields CASSREGGTYGYTF.

The genes are TRBV28 and TRBJ2-5; 10 bases align to TRBD2. The trim removed 6 bases at V and 4 bases at J, leaving 11 bases unmatched. Germline lookup yields CDR1 MDHEN and CDR2 SYDVKM. The CDR3 sequence is 16 residues long. The CDR3, as DNA: TGTGCCAGCAGCCCTACTAGCGGGGACGTTCGAGAGACCCAGTACTTC. Residues: CASSPTSGDVRETQYF.

The chain carries TRBV10-3 and TRBJ2-2; 8 bases map to TRBD2. V shed 3 bases, J shed 7 bases, and the junction held 7 bases outside the gene matches. The CDR3 is 15 amino acids. Germline values: CDR1 ENHRY, CDR2 SYGVKD. CDR3: CAISEGSGSSGELFF. Written as DNA, the CDR3 is TGTGCCATCAGTGAAGGGAGCGGGAGTAGCGGGGAGCTGTTTTTT.

This rearrangement joins TRBV5-1 to TRBJ1-4; 8 bases map to TRBD1. The germline CDR1 and CDR2 sequences are SGHRS and YFSETQ. Trimming took 4 bases from V and 3 from J; bases not matched to a gene: 5. The CDR3 sequence is 15 residues long. The CDR3: CASSPTGGPNEKLFF. The CDR3 nucleotides read TGCGCCAGCAGCCCAACAGGGGGGCCTAATGAAAAACTGTTTTTT.

J is TRBJ2-5 and V is TRBV25-1, with D possibly called TRBD1 or TRBD2 (5 bases each). The germline V gene encodes CDR1 MGHDK and CDR2 SYGVNS. CDR3 length equals 15 residues. Trimming stripped 2 bases from V and 5 bases from J, with 15 bases between. The CDR3 coding sequence is TGTGCCAGCAGTGAACCAGGGACCCCCCGGGAGACCCAGTACTTC. Protein: CASSEPGTPRETQYF.

The chain joins TRBV19 to TRBJ1-2, with D unclear. From germline, CDR1 is LNHDA and CDR2 SQIVND (reference sequence). The CDR3 runs to 12 residues. The V and J ends lost 3 bases and 4 bases respectively, with 6 bases between them. In DNA, the CDR3 is TGTGCCAGTAGTATGCGGAGCTATGGCTACACCTTC. Translating it yields CASSMRSYGYTF.

This chain uses TRBV7-2 with TRBJ1-2, with D maybe TRBD1 (5 bases). Germline CDR1 reads SGHTA; CDR2 reads FQGNSA. Trimming pared 1 base from V and 4 bases from J, leaving 10 bases between. This CDR3 is 14 amino acids long. CDR3 sequence: CASSLGDPFYGYTF. As DNA, the CDR3 is TGTGCCAGCAGCTTAGGGGACCCCTTCTATGGCTACACCTTC.

The chain recombines TRBV6-2 or TRBV6-3 with TRBJ1-1, with 9 bases identical to TRBD1. The germline gives CDR1 MNHEY, CDR2 SVGEGT. CDR3 length: 16 amino acids. The V gene end was trimmed by 0 bases and the J gene end by 0 bases; junction bases not matched to a gene: 2. CDR3 in DNA: TGTGCCAGCAGTTACTCACAGGGGGCGATGAACACTGAAGCTTTCTTT. This translates into CASSYSQGAMNTEAFF.

The gene calls are TRBV19 and TRBJ1-6; the D is unclear. Germline V CDR1 and CDR2: LNHDA, SQIVND (reference sequence). V dropped 5 bases and J dropped 8 bases, with 7 bases sitting between them. The CDR3 spans 12 residues. CDR3 nucleotide sequence: TGTGCCAGTAGTTGGACGGATTCACCCCTCCACTTT. It yields the protein CASSWTDSPLHF.

The V and J genes are TRBV29-1 and TRBJ1-6; the match to TRBD1 covers 9 bases. This CDR3 has 14 residues. In germline, CDR1 is SQVTM, CDR2 ANQGSEA. J lost 8 bases, V lost 6 bases, and 8 bases had no gene match. Written as DNA, the CDR3 is TGCAGCGTCCCCGGACAGGGGTCGGATTCACCCCTCCACTTT. Translated: CSVPGQGSDSPLHF.

The chain uses TRBV27 and TRBJ1-4; D is possibly TRBD1 (5 bases). The germline V gene has CDR1 MNHEY and CDR2 SMNVEV (reference sequence). This CDR3 contains 14 residues. V was clipped by 6 bases and J by 0 bases, with 8 bases between them. CDR3 coding DNA: TGTGCCAGCAGGCGAGGGGCAACTAATGAAAAACTGTTTTTT. Its protein is CASRRGATNEKLFF.

The chain is built from TRBV30 and TRBJ1-6; D possibly corresponds to TRBD1 (5 bases). Germline CDR1 reads GTSNPN; CDR2 reads SVGIG (reference sequence). This CDR3 has 14 residues. V was trimmed by 0 bases and J by 7 bases, leaving 10 bases between them. CDR3 amino acids: CAWSVQDRNSPLHF. As DNA, the CDR3 is TGTGCCTGGAGTGTACAGGATAGAAATTCACCCCTCCACTTT. Together with reference TRBV30 and TRBJ1-6, the CDR3 gives the full variable domain: SQTIHQWPATLVQPVGSPLSLECTVEGTSNPNLYWYRQAAGRGLQLLFYSVGIGQISSEVPQNLSASRPQDRQFILSSKKLLLSDSGFYLCAWSVQDRNSPLHFGNGTRLTVT.